Listed below are T cell receptor beta chains from one sample, sequenced in a study of blood T cell repertoires in COVID-19. Profiled with immunoSEQ multiplex PCR; TCRdb holds only in-frame clones, not every one. The sample lists fewer than 250,000 clones; 88% were seen once. The sequenced sample was peripheral blood. The origin of the receptors is a man aged 65 to 85 with acute or convalescent COVID-19. The CDR3 runs from the conserved cysteine through the conserved F or W. Fields, in order: J gene, V gene, clone size, D gene, CDR3 DNA, CDR3 protein. D genes are given only for firm matches. The size entry is marked missing in some rows and otherwise reads once, few, many or a size class.

TRBJ2-1 | TRBV2 | NA | NA | TGTGCCAGCAGTGTTCGGCAGGCCACCTACAATGAGCAGTTCTTC | CASSVRQATYNEQFF
TRBJ1-2 | TRBV7-9 | NA | NA | TGTGCCAGCAGCTTAGAGGGGGGGTACTATGGCTACACCTTC | CASSLEGGYYGYTF
TRBJ1-1 | TRBV15 | NA | TRBD1 | TGTGCCACCAGCACCTACAGGGGGCGGACTGAAGCTTTCTTT | CATSTYRGRTEAFF
TRBJ1-5 | TRBV19 | NA | NA | TGTGCCAGTAGTATAGTTAGACAGTTGAGGAGCAATCAGCCCCAGCATTTT | CASSIVRQLRSNQPQHF
TRBJ2-5 | TRBV18 | NA | TRBD1 | TGTGCCAGCTCTCTCAACAGGGGGCTAGAGACCCAGTACTTC | CASSLNRGLETQYF
TRBJ1-6 | TRBV5-1 | NA | TRBD1 | TGCGCCAGCAGCTTGGATCCGGGACAGGGGGTTTTAGGCTCACCCCTCCACTTT | CASSLDPGQGVLGSPLHF
TRBJ1-1 | TRBV29-1 | NA | NA | TGCAGCGTTTCAGACAGGTTGAGGACTGAAGCTTTCTTT | CSVSDRLRTEAFF
TRBJ2-1 | TRBV19 | NA | TRBD2 | TGTGCCAGTAGTATTATGGCTAGCGGGAGCAATGAGCAGTTCTTC | CASSIMASGSNEQFF
TRBJ2-6 | TRBV19 | few | TRBD1 | TGTGCCAGTAGTATAAAAGGACAGGGGGCGCGTGGGGCCAACGTCCTGACTTTC | CASSIKGQGARGANVLTF
TRBJ2-1 | TRBV11-2 | NA | TRBD1 | TGTGCCAGCAGCTTCGGGACAGGGTTCAATGAGCAGTTCTTC | CASSFGTGFNEQFF
TRBJ1-6 | TRBV4-1 | NA | NA | TGCGCCAGCAGCCAAGAGACAGATAATTCACCCCTCCACTTT | CASSQETDNSPLHF
TRBJ1-4 | TRBV2 | NA | NA | TGTGCCAGCAGTTCCCGTTTGGGGGGTTTGTCCCTGTTTTTT | CASSSRLGGLSLFF
TRBJ2-5 | TRBV28 | NA | TRBD2 | TGTGCCAGCAGTTCCCCGCGGGGGGGCGCAGAGACCCAGTACTTC | CASSSPRGGAETQYF
TRBJ2-5 | TRBV25-1 | NA | NA | TGTGCCAGCAGTGACTACCTAGGTCAAGAGACCCAGTACTTC | CASSDYLGQETQYF
TRBJ1-1 | TRBV9 | NA | NA | TGTGCCAGCGGACAGCCGAACACTGAAGCTTTCTTT | CASGQPNTEAFF
TRBJ1-5 | TRBV19 | NA | NA | TGTGCCAGTAGTATTTCGGGACATCTATTTAGCAATCAGCCCCAGCATTTT | CASSISGHLFSNQPQHF
TRBJ1-2 | TRBV3-1/TRBV3-2 | NA | TRBD1 | TGTGCCAGCAGCCAAGGGGACAGGGTATTTTATGGCTACACCTTC | CASSQGDRVFYGYTF
TRBJ1-5 | TRBV5-1 | NA | TRBD1 | TGCGCCAGCAGCAAACAGGGGGCGAGTCGATACTTCAATCAGCCCCAGCATTTT | CASSKQGASRYFNQPQHF
TRBJ2-2 | TRBV15 | NA | TRBD1 | TGTGCCACCAGCAGACCTCCGGGACAGCTGAACACCGGGGAGCTGTTTTTT | CATSRPPGQLNTGELFF
TRBJ2-5 | TRBV2 | NA | TRBD1 | TGTGCCAGCAGTGTCAACGGACAGGGGTCCCAAGAGACCCAGTACTTC | CASSVNGQGSQETQYF
TRBJ2-7 | TRBV7-2 | NA | TRBD1 | TGTGCCAGCAGCCAGGACAGGCGTGAGCAGTACTTC | CASSQDRREQYF
TRBJ1-2 | TRBV19 | NA | NA | TGTGCCAGTAGGGGGGCGGTTAACTATGGCTACACCTTC | CASRGAVNYGYTF
TRBJ1-2 | TRBV5-1 | NA | NA | TGCGCCAGCAGCAACGAACAAGGGGACTATGGCTACACCTTC | CASSNEQGDYGYTF
TRBJ2-7 | TRBV27 | NA | NA | TGTGCCAGCAGTCCCTTTGTCGGGAACCTCTACGAGCAGTACTTC | CASSPFVGNLYEQYF
TRBJ2-7 | TRBV7-6 | once | TRBD1 | TGTGCCAGCAGCTTAGGGCAGGGGGTCTCCTACGAGCAGTACTTC | CASSLGQGVSYEQYF
TRBJ2-1 | TRBV4-1 | NA | NA | TGCGCCAGCAGCCTCTCATCGGCGGGATTATACAATGAGCAGTTCTTC | CASSLSSAGLYNEQFF
TRBJ1-2 | TRBV15 | NA | TRBD1 | TGTGCCACCAGCATATACCCCTCTCCGGGACAGCCTACCTTC | CATSIYPSPGQPTF
TRBJ2-7 | TRBV11-2 | NA | NA | TGTGCCAGCAGCTTGCAGGAGGGTGTCTCCTACGAGCAGTACTTC | CASSLQEGVSYEQYF
TRBJ2-1 | TRBV19 | NA | TRBD1 | TGTGCCAGTAGGGGGACAGGGGGAGGCAATGAGCAGTTCTTC | CASRGTGGGNEQFF
TRBJ2-5 | TRBV10-3 | once | TRBD2 | TGTGCCATCAGTGACCCTAGCGGGAGGGCCGGGGGAGAGACCCAGTACTTC | CAISDPSGRAGGETQYF
TRBJ2-1 | TRBV19 | NA | NA | TGTGCCCCCCCTTGGGGGGACTCCTACAATGAGCAGTTCTTC | CAPPWGDSYNEQFF
TRBJ2-1 | TRBV5-1 | NA | NA | TGCGCCAGCAGCTTGGCAGCGGGTTTTTACAATGAGCAGTTCTTC | CASSLAAGFYNEQFF
TRBJ2-3 | TRBV29-1 | once | NA | TGCAGCGTCTCAGAACCTAGCACAGATACGCAGTATTTT | CSVSEPSTDTQYF
TRBJ1-5 | TRBV5-1 | NA | TRBD1 | TGCGCCAGCAGCTCCGGGACAGGCCCCAATCAGCCCCAGCATTTT | CASSSGTGPNQPQHF
TRBJ2-5 | TRBV20-1 | NA | NA | TGCAGTGCTAGTGGCTTTGTGGCAGGCCCTCAAGAGACCCAGTACTTC | CSASGFVAGPQETQYF
TRBJ1-1 | TRBV19 | NA | TRBD1 | TGTGCCAGTGAGACAGGGGGCGCGGAGACTGAAGCTTTCTTT | CASETGGAETEAFF
TRBJ2-1 | TRBV14 | NA | TRBD1 | TGTGCCAGCAGCTCACAGGGGGGAGTTGATGAGCAGTTCTTC | CASSSQGGVDEQFF
TRBJ1-2 | TRBV7-9 | NA | NA | TGTGCCAGCAGCTTAGGGACTGATCCTAACTATGGCTACACCTTC | CASSLGTDPNYGYTF
TRBJ2-3 | TRBV14 | NA | NA | TGTGCCAGCAGCCTAAACAGGGAGATGCAGTATTTT | CASSLNREMQYF
TRBJ2-2 | TRBV30 | NA | TRBD1 | TGTGCCTGGGGTGGCCACAGGGGGAACACCGGGGAGCTGTTTTTT | CAWGGHRGNTGELFF
TRBJ1-3 | TRBV5-4 | NA | NA | TGTGCCAGCAGCCTATCGGGGTCTGGAAACACCATATATTTT | CASSLSGSGNTIYF
TRBJ1-5 | TRBV15 | NA | NA | TGTGCCACCTTGGACATAAATAGCAATCAGCCCCAGCATTTT | CATLDINSNQPQHF
TRBJ1-2 | TRBV2 | NA | TRBD1 | TGTGCCAGCAGTACAGGGACAGGGAACTATGGCTACACCTTC | CASSTGTGNYGYTF
TRBJ2-7 | TRBV1 | NA | NA | TGCACCAGCAGCGAGTCCGATTACTTC | CTSSESDYF
TRBJ2-7 | TRBV10-1 | NA | TRBD2 | TGCGCCAGCAGTGCCTGCTGTACCTGGACTAGCGGCCGATACGAGCAGTACTTC | CASSACCTWTSGRYEQYF
TRBJ2-7 | TRBV4-3 | NA | TRBD1 | TGCGCCAGCAGCCAATACCGGACAGGGGGCCACTACGAGCAGTACTTC | CASSQYRTGGHYEQYF
TRBJ2-3 | TRBV5-1 | NA | NA | TGCGCCAGCAGCTTATACGGGAGCACAGATACGCAGTATTTT | CASSLYGSTDTQYF
TRBJ2-1 | TRBV29-1 | NA | TRBD2 | TGCAGCGTTGAAATTCTAGCGGGAGGCCTCTACAATGAGCAGTTCTTC | CSVEILAGGLYNEQFF
TRBJ1-6 | TRBV19 | NA | NA | TGTGCCAGTGCCCCTTGGGGCGGTAATTCACCCCTCCACTTT | CASAPWGGNSPLHF
TRBJ2-5 | TRBV3-1/TRBV3-2 | NA | TRBD2 | TGTGCCAGCAGCCGAGCGGGAGCGGGAGAGACCCAGTACTTC | CASSRAGAGETQYF
TRBJ1-5 | TRBV6-5 | many | NA | TGTGCCAGCAGTAATAGGGAGCTCAATCAGCCCCAGCATTTT | CASSNRELNQPQHF
TRBJ2-7 | TRBV4-2 | NA | NA | TGTGCCAGCAGCCAACTAGCGCCACCTTCCTACGAGCAGTACTTC | CASSQLAPPSYEQYF
TRBJ1-1 | TRBV15 | once | TRBD1 | TGTGCCACCAGCAGAGGGACAGGGTATTTTGAAGCTTTCTTT | CATSRGTGYFEAFF
TRBJ2-3 | TRBV25-1 | NA | NA | TGTGCCAGCAGTGATGACTTCACAGATACGCAGTATTTT | CASSDDFTDTQYF